The 15 T cell receptor beta chains given below trace back to one sample, sequenced in a study of glioma-infiltrating T cells. The iRepertoire nested amplicon-rescue multiplex PCR amplified TCR alpha and beta CDR3s from RNA. TCRdb itself ran the multiplex PCR reads through MiXCR, one entry per CDR3 protein. The sample yields roughly 350,000 distinct CDR3 sequences, approximately 42% seen once. Sequenced material: glioma tissue, nonneoplastic brain tissue, or PBMCs (not recorded which). These receptors were obtained from a human donor with low-grade glioma or glioblastoma, undergoing nonglioma brain surgery, or in good health (not recorded which).

This clonotype was recorded once. V and J are TRBV18 and TRBJ2-1; D is possibly TRBD2 (6 bases). Germline assignment: CDR1 KGHSH and CDR2 LQKENI. The CDR3 totals 15 residues. Trimming shortened V by 4 bases and J by 0 bases, and 10 bases separated the two germline ends. In DNA form, the CDR3 reads TGTGCCAGCTCACGGGACTTCAGCTCCTACAATGAGCAGTTCTTC. This gives the protein CASSRDFSSYNEQFF.

This clonotype was counted a single time. A much larger clone differs from this one at a single base, so this may be a read error. The genes are TRBV15 and TRBJ2-7; D is unclear. The CDR3 length is 13 residues. CDR1 and CDR2 from the germline V gene are LNHNV and YYDKDF (reference sequence). The CDR3 DNA reads as TGTGCCACCAGCAGGGGTAGGTCCTGCGAGCAGTACTTC. This encodes CATSRGRSCEQYF.

This chain joins TRBV20-1 and TRBJ2-5, with 9 bases matching TRBD1. V trimming: 4 bases; J trimming: 5 bases; junction bases outside the gene matches: 5. CDR3 size: 13 residues. Germline V lookup: CDR1 DFQATT, CDR2 SNEGSKA (reference sequence). The CDR3 coding sequence is TGCAGTGCTAACAGGGGGCGCTGGGAGACCCAGTACTTC. Its translation is CSANRGRWETQYF.

In regard to this clonotype: This could be a read error, since a much larger clone is one nucleotide away. The rearrangement joins TRBV7-2 to TRBJ2-7, with TRBD1 matching 9 bases. Trimming at V came to 5 bases and at J to 6 bases, leaving 8 bases not matched to a gene. Germline CDR1 reads SGHTA; CDR2 reads FQGNSA. The CDR3 runs 14 residues. CDR3 residues: CASSPPGQGTEQYF. The CDR3 DNA reads as TGTGCCAGCAGCCCACCGGGACAGGGAACCGAGCAGTACTTC.

The rearrangement joins TRBV28 to TRBJ1-4; 8 nucleotides match TRBD1. J gave up 6 bases and V 6 bases, and 12 bases lay outside the gene matches. CDR1 is MDHEN and CDR2 is SYDVKM in the germline V gene. The CDR3 is 16 residues long. CDR3 protein: CASRTNQGAIYEKLFF. The CDR3 DNA reads TGTGCCAGCAGAACTAACCAGGGGGCGATTTATGAAAAACTGTTTTTT.

Concerning this clonotype itself: A much larger clone sits a single nucleotide away, making a read error possible. The V call is TRBV27, the J call TRBJ1-6; 9 positions agree with TRBD1. The germline gives CDR1 MNHEY, CDR2 SMNVEV (reference sequence). The CDR3 sequence is 14 residues long. The CDR3 DNA follows: TGTGCCAGCAGTCCGACAGGGGGAAGTTCACCCCCCCACTTT. It yields the protein CASSPTGGSSPPHF.

V gene TRBV18 combines with J gene TRBJ2-1; D remains unclear. Germline V lookup: CDR1 KGHSH, CDR2 LQKENI. The CDR3 covers 16 residues. V was shortened by 5 bases and J by 0 bases, with 14 bases between the two germline ends. CDR3 sequence (DNA): TGTGCCAGCTCAGTCGGGTTTGTAAGCTCCTACAATGAGCAGTTCTTC. Translation: CASSVGFVSSYNEQFF. The full variable domain, with the rest looked up from reference TRBV18 and TRBJ2-1, is NAGVMQNPRHLVRRRGQEARLRCSPMKGHSHVYWYRQLPEEGLKFMVYLQKENIIDESGMPKERFSAEFPKEGPSILRIQQVVRGDSAAYFCASSVGFVSSYNEQFFGPGTRLTVL.

A word on this clonotype: At one boundary the junction diverges from the germline segment, which might be a read error. The chain carries TRBV20-1 and TRBJ2-1, with D tentatively TRBD2 (5 bases). This CDR3 is 11 amino acids long. CDR1 DFQATT and CDR2 SNEGSKA come from the germline V gene (reference sequence). In nucleotides, the CDR3 is TGCAGTGGGACTGTCTACAATGAGCAGCTCTTC. Amino acids: CSGTVYNEQLF.

J is TRBJ1-5 and V is TRBV4-1; D remains ambiguous. CDR1 and CDR2 (germline): MGHRA, YSYEKL. Trimming cost V 5 bases and J 7 bases, with 18 bases left between them. This CDR3 contains 15 residues. This chain's CDR3 is CASSYGPSKDQPQHF. CDR3 nucleotide sequence: TGCGCCAGCAGCTATGGGCCTTCAAAGGACCAGCCCCAGCATTTT.

This clonotype has more than one count but fewer than ten. The gene calls are TRBV27 and TRBJ2-1; no clear D. V was cut by 6 bases and J by 0 bases, with 18 bases left in between. The CDR3 length is 17 residues. Germline V gene lookup returns CDR1 MNHEY and CDR2 SMNVEV (reference sequence). This chain's CDR3 is CASSPQGWPSSYNEQFF. CDR3 sequence (DNA): TGTGCCAGCAGCCCCCAAGGGTGGCCCAGCTCCTACAATGAGCAGTTCTTC.

The chain joins TRBV28 to TRBJ2-1, with 8 bases fitting TRBD1. Germline V lookup: CDR1 MDHEN, CDR2 SYDVKM. The CDR3 consists of 13 residues. V gave up 3 bases and J gave up 9 bases; unmatched junction bases: 4. The CDR3 region has the DNA TGTGCCAGCAGTTTTTACAGGGGGAGTGAGCAGTTCTTC. Translated: CASSFYRGSEQFF. Based on the CDR3 plus reference TRBV28 and TRBJ2-1, the full variable domain is DVKVTQSSRYLVKRTGEKVFLECVQDMDHENMFWYRQDPGLGLRLIYFSYDVKMKEKGDIPEGYSVSREKKERFSLILESASTNQTSMYLCASSFYRGSEQFFGPGTRLTVL.

The chain is built from TRBV12-3 or TRBV12-4 and TRBJ1-5, with D perhaps matching TRBD1 (6 bases). The J call is doubtful: the DNA matches TRBJ2-3 better. The CDR3 spans 15 residues. CDR3 DNA sequence: TGTGCCAGCAGCCAGGGGTATGTGGGCAATCAGCCCCAGTATTTT. Its translation is CASSQGYVGNQPQYF.

This chain uses TRBV4-2 with TRBJ2-1, with 13 bases identical to TRBD2. Germline V lookup: CDR1 LGHNA, CDR2 YNFKEQ. CDR3 length: 17 amino acids. Trimming at V came to 0 bases and at J to 7 bases, leaving 6 bases not matched to a gene. CDR3 region: CASSQDLLAGGRNEQFF. The CDR3 nucleotides read TGTGCCAGCAGCCAAGACTTACTAGCGGGAGGGAGGAATGAGCAGTTCTTC.

Details on this clonotype: One end of the junction is discordant with germline, which a read error may explain. The rearrangement joins TRBV2 to TRBJ2-7; 8 bases are a match to TRBD1. The germline V gene has CDR1 SNHLY and CDR2 FYNNEI. There are 16 residues in the CDR3. This CDR3 reads CASSERRLDRGYEKYF. The DNA for the CDR3 is TGTGCCAGCAGTGAGAGGAGGCTAGACAGGGGCTACGAGAAGTACTTC.

The chain has TRBV28 and TRBJ1-1, with a tentative D call TRBD1 (5 bases). The CDR3 is made up of 16 amino acids. V was cut by 7 bases and J by 6 bases, with 24 bases left in between. The germline CDR1 and CDR2 sequences are MDHEN and SYDVKM. The CDR3 bases are TGTGCCAGCAATGTTGTACCCTTCGTAGGGGATTCTGAAGCTTTCTTT. It is translated as CASNVVPFVGDSEAFF.